These T cell receptor beta chains were read from a single sample in a study of blood T cell repertoires in COVID-19. Sequencing was performed with immunoSEQ multiplex PCR; in TCRdb, only in-frame clones are kept and a portion is missing. Among under 300,000 clones listed, about 88% were seen once. The specimen sequenced was peripheral blood. Receptors were obtained from a middle-aged woman who had recovered from COVID-19. The CDR3 runs from the conserved cysteine through the conserved F or W. The D gene is left open where the match is weak. Where a row states a size, it is once, few, many or the class of an expanded clone; other rows omit it.

TRBJ1-2	TRBD1	15	TRBV25-1	few	TGTGCCAGCAGTGGCTACAGGGGGCTGAAGTATGGCTACACCTTC	CASSGYRGLKYGYTF
TRBJ2-7	TRBD2	13	TRBV10-3	NA	TGTGCCATCAGTGTTTCGGGGGGCTACGAGCAGTACTTC	CAISVSGGYEQYF
TRBJ1-2	TRBD1	17	TRBV5-3	NA	TGTGCCAGAAGCAAACCGGGACAGGGGGCCGGATTGGGTGGCTACACCTTC	CARSKPGQGAGLGGYTF
TRBJ1-6	NA	14	TRBV19	NA	TGTGCCAGTAGTATAAGTGAGGGGGTTTCACCCCTCCACTTT	CASSISEGVSPLHF
TRBJ2-5	NA	13	TRBV5-4	NA	TGTGCCAGCAGCTTGTATGGGGGCGAGACCCAGTACTTC	CASSLYGGETQYF
TRBJ2-7	NA	12	TRBV7-2	NA	TGTGCCAGCAGCTTACGGGAGTACGAGCAGTACTTC	CASSLREYEQYF
TRBJ1-5	TRBD1	16	TRBV6-1	NA	TGTGCCAGCAGTGCAGACAGGGCCTATAGCAATCAGCCCCAGCATTTT	CASSADRAYSNQPQHF
TRBJ2-5	NA	14	TRBV5-1	NA	TGCGCCAGCAGCTTGGAAAAATCCGGAGAGACCCAGTACTTC	CASSLEKSGETQYF
TRBJ2-1	NA	14	TRBV7-3	NA	TGTGCCAGCAGCCCGGGAGCGTCCTACAATGAGCAGTTCTTC	CASSPGASYNEQFF
TRBJ1-2	NA	14	TRBV30	NA	TGTGCCTGGATACGATGGGGGGGTAACTATGGCTACACCTTC	CAWIRWGGNYGYTF
TRBJ2-5	TRBD2	16	TRBV11-3	NA	TGTGCCAGCAGCTTAGTAGTAGCGGGAAACCAAGAGACCCAGTACTTC	CASSLVVAGNQETQYF
TRBJ2-7	TRBD1	17	TRBV14	NA	TGTGCCAGCAGCCGGGACAGGGTAACGCCTTGGTTCGACGAGCAGTACTTC	CASSRDRVTPWFDEQYF
TRBJ2-3	NA	13	TRBV19	NA	TGTGCCAGTAGTAGAGGGCGGTCAGATACGCAGTATTTT	CASSRGRSDTQYF
TRBJ1-5	NA	14	TRBV19	once	TGTGCCAGTAGTATCGGGGGGCGCAATCAGCCCCAGCATTTT	CASSIGGRNQPQHF
TRBJ1-2	NA	16	TRBV4-2	NA	TGTGCCAGCAGCCAGGATTACAGGTTTTCTAACTATGGCTACACCTTC	CASSQDYRFSNYGYTF
TRBJ1-2	NA	14	TRBV9	NA	TGTGCCAGCAGCGTCGAGAAGGGTGCGGGAGGCTACACCTTC	CASSVEKGAGGYTF
TRBJ1-2	NA	14	TRBV28	NA	TGTGCCAGCAGTTTCGATCATCAGGGGTATGGCTACACCTTC	CASSFDHQGYGYTF
TRBJ2-7	NA	14	TRBV27	NA	TGTGCCAGCAGTTTGACAGAAAGCTCCTACGAGCAGTACTTC	CASSLTESSYEQYF
TRBJ2-3	TRBD1	13	TRBV6-5	once	TGTGCCAGCAGCCTCGACAGGGGTGGTACGCAGTATTTT	CASSLDRGGTQYF
TRBJ2-5	TRBD1	15	TRBV6-1	once	TGTGCCAGCAGTGATCCCGGGACAGTACAAGAGACCCAGTACTTC	CASSDPGTVQETQYF
TRBJ1-5	NA	15	TRBV18	few	TGTGCCAGCTCACCGGTAGGACAGACTAATCAGCCCCAGCATTTT	CASSPVGQTNQPQHF
TRBJ1-1	NA	17	TRBV7-8	NA	TGTGCCAGCAGCTTGGCGGGACGGGGCTGGGGAAAGACTGAAGCTTTCTTT	CASSLAGRGWGKTEAFF
TRBJ2-7	NA	13	TRBV12-3/TRBV12-4	NA	TGTGCCAGCAGTCCCCCGGGCTCCTACGAGCAGTACTTC	CASSPPGSYEQYF
TRBJ2-6	NA	17	TRBV11-3	NA	TGTGCCAGCAGCTTCACGGGATCCTTCTCTGGGGCCAACGTCCTGACTTTC	CASSFTGSFSGANVLTF
TRBJ1-6	TRBD1	14	TRBV5-1	NA	TGCGCCAGCAGCCCGGGACAGGGAGGCTCACCCCTCCACTTT	CASSPGQGGSPLHF